This T cell receptor (beta chain) was recorded in a study of T cell changes during pregnancy in multiple sclerosis (dated by TCRdb to the late 2010s). Looking at the study overall: Changes in the T cell repertoire over the course of pregnancy were examined in this study in women with multiple sclerosis.

Comment on this clone: Its antigen has not been determined. There are no base qualities to consult, and no much larger clone falls within one base.

The CDR3 covers 15 residues, taking in both the cysteine and the phenylalanine. Only the CDR3 DNA stays, 45 bases, in frame from base 1. The library came from the immunoSEQ multiplex PCR assay. Not all clones reach the TCRdb copy of this immuneACCESS table, which keeps in-frame sequences only. Checked studies attribute under half of the gap to unresolved V genes and leave the rest unexplained. This sample holds tens of thousands of clones; over 80% were observed only once. Clones ranked in the top ten supply approximately 0.44% of the sample. This sample comprised CD4+ T cells from peripheral blood mononuclear cells, obtained before pregnancy. This receptor was identified in a female donor with multiple sclerosis, enrolled in a pregnancy study. The chain was built from TRBV21-1 and TRBJ2-5; no DNA check was done on the table's D call, TRBD2. TRBV21-1 is recorded as a pseudogene. This receptor has the CDR3 CASSKAAGGGETQYF. At the DNA level, the sequence is TGTGCCAGCAGCAAAGCAGCGGGGGGCGGGGAGACCCAGTACTTC.